Listed here is a single TCR beta chain. Its antigen remains unknown. At least 6 million PBMCs were isolated per sample. A minimum of 5 micrograms of total RNA was extracted per sample. V was clipped by 3 bases and J by 7 bases; unmatched bases: 5. The CDR3 is 15 residues long. The V gene's germline CDR1 is SGHRS and CDR2 YFSETQ. These data come from a study of blood T cells in healthy people across ages. Study results and caveats: Relative to aged donors, long-lived donors carried more naive CD4+ cells and displayed higher diversity.

PCR was performed a second time for about 7 to 12 cycles using a sample-barcoded 5' primer and a J-beta primer mix. Each cDNA molecule, via a template-switch adaptor with 12 random nucleotides, was tagged. TCRdb passed the 5' RACE reads through MiXCR, listing each CDR3 protein once. The table records 1.5 million to 1.8 million distinct CDR3 sequences, around 40% of them present only once. The chain recombines TRBV5-1 with TRBJ2-1; 12 bases line up with TRBD2. The sequenced material came from blood. The TCR comes from a young woman in good health. The DNA for the CDR3 is TGCGCCAGCAGCTCGACTAGCGGGAGTGTGAATGAGCAGTTCTTC. It encodes CASSSTSGSVNEQFF. Together with reference TRBV5-1 and TRBJ2-1, the CDR3 gives the full variable domain: KAGVTQTPRYLIKTRGQQVTLSCSPISGHRSVSWYQQTPGQGLQFLFEYFSETQRNKGNFPGRFSGRQFSNSRSEMNVSTLELGDSALYLCASSSTSGSVNEQFFGPGTRLTVL.